Given below is one T cell receptor (beta chain) in context. Its antigen is currently unknown. The protocol was immunoSEQ multiplex PCR, while the TCRdb copy is restricted to in-frame clones and leaves out a portion. The repertoire consists of approximately 2,000,000 clones, with over 85% occurring once and the leading ten covering 1.5% to 2%. The data were taken from a study of shared clonotypes between healthy human individuals. Study-level results: Generation probabilities were higher for clonotypes shared across all four sorted-subset donors than for unshared ones.

Terminally differentiated effector memory CD45RA+ cells were left out of the naive CD8 fraction, which was CD45RO-negative and positively selected for CCR7. Trimming removed 0 bases from V and 5 bases from J; junction bases left unmatched: 11. This CDR3 has 17 amino acids. Germline V gene data show CDR1 as KGHSH and CDR2 as LQKENI. The rearrangement joins TRBV18 to TRBJ2-7; TRBD2 matches at 9 bases. Material for sequencing was naive CD8+ T cells from PBMCs. The source is a man aged 18 to 30 in good health. Some clones in this sample may be carry-over from other donors' samples. Written as DNA, the CDR3 is TGTGCCAGCTCACCACCCCAGCGGGAGGCAATACACCACGAGCAGTACTTC. Translation: CASSPPQREAIHHEQYF.